Below, 9 T cell receptor beta chains from the same sample are listed, as sequenced in a study of blood T cell repertoires in COVID-19. The protocol was immunoSEQ multiplex PCR, while the TCRdb copy is restricted to in-frame clones and leaves out a portion. This sample has some 110,000 clones, with more than 75% found just once. Source material: peripheral blood. These receptors all come from a man aged 35 to 55 with acute or convalescent COVID-19.

This chain links TRBV28 with TRBJ2-3, with TRBD2 identical over 8 bases. Trimming removed 6 bases from V and 4 bases from J; junction bases left unmatched: 6. This CDR3 is 14 amino acids long. Germline V gives CDR1 MDHEN, CDR2 SYDVKM. CDR3 amino acids: CASRGAGASDTQYF. The CDR3 nucleotides read TGTGCCAGCAGAGGAGCGGGAGCCTCAGATACGCAGTATTTT.

The J gene is TRBJ2-2, the V gene TRBV28; weak D call: TRBD2 (5 bases). Per the germline V gene, CDR1 is MDHEN and CDR2 is SYDVKM. V shed 7 bases and J shed 11 bases, with 26 bases lying between them. CDR3 length equals 16 residues. The CDR3 bases are TGTGCCAGCAAGGGCCACCAAGGAGACGACTACCTCGAGCTGTTTTTT. It is translated as CASKGHQGDDYLELFF. The full variable domain, its missing parts supplied by reference TRBV28 and TRBJ2-2, is DVKVTQSSRYLVKRTGEKVFLECVQDMDHENMFWYRQDPGLGLRLIYFSYDVKMKEKGDIPEGYSVSREKKERFSLILESASTNQTSMYLCASKGHQGDDYLELFFGEGSRLTVL.

This clone has more than one count but fewer than ten. The chain joins TRBV18 to TRBJ2-7, with TRBD1 identical over 9 bases. The CDR3 is made up of 14 amino acids. Germline CDR1 reads KGHSH; CDR2 reads LQKENI. V was pared by 5 bases and J by 6 bases, with 8 bases of the junction left unmatched. In DNA, the CDR3 is TGTGCCAGCTCAGGCCGGGACAGGGAAGGCGAGCAGTACTTC. It yields the protein CASSGRDREGEQYF.

This chain connects TRBV4-3 to TRBJ1-1; 9 bases agree with TRBD1. V was clipped by 1 base and J by 1 base; unmatched bases: 4. The CDR3 totals 16 residues. Germline CDR1 reads LGHNA; CDR2 reads YSLEER. CDR3 coding DNA: TGCGCCAGCAGCCAAGTTAGGGACAGGGCGAACACTGAAGCTTTCTTT. Its protein is CASSQVRDRANTEAFF.

The CDR3 is CASSGPDKQETQYF. The CDR3, as DNA: TGTGCCAGCTCAGGTCCGGACAAACAAGAGACCCAGTACTTC. The chain combines TRBV18 with TRBJ2-5; perhaps TRBD1 as D (5 bases). The CDR3 spans 14 residues. The ends were cut back, 5 bases at V and 2 bases at J, with 12 bases in the middle. Germline V gene sequence: CDR1 KGHSH, CDR2 LQKENI.

J is TRBJ2-5 and V is TRBV13; TRBD1 might be the D (6 bases). The CDR3 is 13 residues long. Germline assignment: CDR1 PRHDT and CDR2 FYEKMQ (reference sequence). V lost 5 bases and J 5 bases, leaving 12 bases between the germline ends. CDR3 sequence: CASSAGVDETQYF. CDR3 bases: TGTGCCAGCAGCGCAGGGGTAGATGAGACCCAGTACTTC.

This sequence joins TRBV6-5 and TRBJ2-1, with D maybe TRBD2 (6 bases). The V and J ends lost 0 bases and 5 bases respectively, with 14 bases between them. This CDR3 region has 16 residues. The germline CDR1 and CDR2 sequences are MNHEY and SVGAGI. DNA of the CDR3: TGTGCCAGCAGTTACTCGAAACGGGAGAAAAACAATGAGCAGTTCTTC. Encoded protein: CASSYSKREKNNEQFF.

The chain has TRBV19 and TRBJ2-5; maybe TRBD1 (6 bases). Trimming pared 6 bases from V and 5 bases from J, leaving 16 bases between. The CDR3 has 14 residues. In germline, CDR1 is LNHDA, CDR2 SQIVND (reference sequence). CDR3 nucleotide sequence: TGTGCCAGTAGAAGGGCAGGGGTGCGGGAGACCCAGTACTTC. Its protein product is CASRRAGVRETQYF.

This chain links TRBV21-1 with TRBJ1-1; TRBD1 is taken as the D call from the table, unchecked against the DNA. TRBV21-1 is reported as a pseudogene. There are 16 residues in the CDR3. The CDR3 region is CASSKARTGGRTEAFF. The CDR3 nucleotides read TGTGCCAGCAGCAAAGCCCGGACAGGAGGTAGGACTGAAGCTTTCTTT.